These T cell receptor beta chains were read from a single sample in a study of blood T cell repertoires in COVID-19. Libraries were prepared by immunoSEQ multiplex PCR; TCRdb keeps only in-frame clonotypes and omits some of them. The table lists under 60,000 clones, just under 85% of them singletons. Sequencing input: peripheral blood. These receptors all come from a man aged 60 to 69 with acute or convalescent COVID-19. Both conserved end residues are part of each CDR3. Fields, in order: V gene, CDR3 protein.

TRBV20-1 | CSALNGRGALF
TRBV7-2 | CASSFSRNTEAFF
TRBV7-7 | CASSPGGAGELFF
TRBV19 | CASSITGENSPLHF
TRBV27 | CASRTGGNTEAFF
TRBV27 | CASSPRDRGYEQYF
TRBV19 | CASRVGLGQNYGYTF
TRBV21-1 | CASSFCLRGRTEAFF
TRBV7-9 | CASSSGDNEQFF
TRBV6-5 | CASSYPDRGNEKLFF
TRBV6-4 | CASSSPVFPTYNEQFF
TRBV19 | CASSIAPGQGDGYTF
TRBV9 | CASSVTGNSYEQYF
TRBV2 | CASSEVGGSYNEQFF
TRBV5-1 | CASSGLAGSADTQYF
TRBV28 | CATQSTGGRSYNEQFF
TRBV15 | CATSRVDRKAFF
TRBV18 | CASSPGDRGRGYGYTF
TRBV5-1 | CASAGNGNIQYF
TRBV6-5 | CATSYRGTASDTQYF
TRBV19 | CASRSSGGAETQYF
TRBV4-1 | CASSLGRGLAYEQYF
TRBV29-1 | CSVDWGGGAEETQYF
TRBV9 | CASSVGGSFSYEQYF
TRBV4-2 | CASSQDGVRGTEAFF
TRBV25-1 | CASSERGTANEKLFF
TRBV14 | CASSAYKFSYNEQFF
TRBV9 | CASSVGVGLASYNEQFF
TRBV7-9 | CASSLVGREGTDTQYF
TRBV6-1 | CASSEARTGGYYGYTF
TRBV6-5 | CASSYSNVGWHF
TRBV2 | CASSRGGSETQYF
TRBV30 | CAWSWGTGSAGELFF
TRBV2 | CASSEGGYQPQHF
TRBV9 | CASSFRGVGTDTQYF
TRBV4-2 | CASSQDRGLSYEQYF
TRBV30 | CAWREGFSGSPLHF
TRBV27 | CASSLGRSPYEQYF
TRBV2 | CASSDFGGASHIKLFF
TRBV7-2 | CASSLGPHTNTEAFF
TRBV5-1 | CASSFIPTGELFF
TRBV6-7 | CASSYLVTRGDTQYF
TRBV5-1 | CASSLAGSDTEAFF